This T cell receptor (beta chain) was obtained from a study of blood T cell repertoires in COVID-19 (dated by TCRdb to about 2020). At the level of the whole study: Samples covering the acute and convalescent phases of COVID-19 were provided by collaborators in the United States, Italy and Spain. The prospective study material was composed of cDNA or gDNA derived from T cells, B-cell-depleted T cells, or PBMCs. The repertoires were released in a freely available public database meant as a resource for research on the immune response to SARS-CoV-2. Samples came from the ongoing ImmuneRACE study (first 160 participants) plus 1,254 subjects from 6 global collaborators. Where available, HLA class I and class II types were obtained from metadata supplied by the sample provider rather than from assay-based typing. The dataset comprised deeply sampled blood TCRbeta repertoires from subjects exposed to, actively infected with, or recovered from COVID-19. Nearly every sample came with metadata listing a de-identified subject ID, COVID-19 status, age in years and sex.

Whole blood was collected in K2EDTA tubes by collaborating institutions according to the institutions' own protocols. For TCRbeta analysis, collaborator samples were shipped as frozen whole blood, as isolated PBMCs, or as DNA extracted from either sample type. Concerning this clone: Its antigen is unknown. The record has no base qualities; no much larger clone is one base away.

TCRbeta CDR3 regions were amplified from genomic DNA using the immunoSEQ Assay, a bias-controlled multiplex PCR. The study's processing was this. The number of nucleated cells in each sample was estimated by amplification of reference gene primers within the assay. Sequence reads were collapsed and filtered to measure the absolute abundance of every unique TCRbeta CDR3 rearrangement. Productive Simpson clonality was computed per sample as the square root of Simpson's diversity index over productive rearrangements. TCRdb holds this immuneACCESS table with in-frame rearrangements only. Some clones are missing; in checked studies, unresolved V genes explain under half, and the rest has no known cause. V and J calls plus clone size are reproduced from that table; the DNA served to infer D and trimming. In all, the sample holds more than 60,000 clones, and 80% to 95% of those were seen once. The ten largest clones take up around 7% of the sample.

What the study reported, not specific to this receptor: The amount of clinical and demographic metadata varied by source and participant and was provided uncurated.

V is cut by 1 base and J by 0 bases, and the space between the germline ends is 16 bases. Its CDR3 holds 17 amino acids, cysteine through phenylalanine. The kept DNA is CDR3 alone, 51 bases in frame from the first base. The CDR1 and CDR2 encoded by the germline V gene are SGHDN and FVKESK. The rearrangement combines TRBV14 with TRBJ2-7, with no reliable assignment of the D segment. This sequence originates from a human donor in a cohort sampled during active COVID-19. Sequencing was performed on peripheral blood. The CDR3 is CASSQVARFQSSYEQYF. The nucleotides are TGTGCCAGCAGCCAAGTGGCGAGGTTTCAGAGCTCCTACGAGCAGTACTTC.